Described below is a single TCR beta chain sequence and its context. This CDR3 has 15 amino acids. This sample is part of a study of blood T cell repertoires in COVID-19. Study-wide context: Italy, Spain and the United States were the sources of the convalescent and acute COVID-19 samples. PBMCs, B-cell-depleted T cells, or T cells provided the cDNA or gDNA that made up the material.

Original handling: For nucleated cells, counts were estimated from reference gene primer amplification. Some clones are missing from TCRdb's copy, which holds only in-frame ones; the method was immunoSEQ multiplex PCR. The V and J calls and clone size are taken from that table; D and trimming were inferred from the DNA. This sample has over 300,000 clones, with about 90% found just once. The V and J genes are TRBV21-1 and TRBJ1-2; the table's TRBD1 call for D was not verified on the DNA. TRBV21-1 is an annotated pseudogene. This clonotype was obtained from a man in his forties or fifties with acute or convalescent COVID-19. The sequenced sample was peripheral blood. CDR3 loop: CASSKGDRGLRGYTF. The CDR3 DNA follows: TGTGCCAGCAGCAAAGGGGACAGGGGGCTGAGGGGCTACACCTTC.